A selection of T cell receptor beta chains follows, all from one sample in a study of response to subunit inactivated influenza vaccine. In TCRdb, the RT-PCR reads were re-called with MiXCR into one record per CDR3 protein. Among about 700,000 distinct CDR3 sequences listed, about 14% were seen once. The sample consisted of PBMCs from blood, taken roughly 15 days before vaccination. These receptors were taken from a man over 45 who received an inactivated influenza vaccine. Both conserved end residues are part of each CDR3. A D gene is named only where the DNA matches it firmly. The listing skips clone size in some rows; elsewhere it reads once, few, many or a size class.

>many|14|-|TRBV7-9|TRBJ2-2
TGTGCCAGCAGCTTATTGGGGAACACCGGGGAGCTGTTTTTT
CASSLLGNTGELFF
>many|14|TRBD2|TRBV12-3/TRBV12-4|TRBJ2-7
TGTGCCAGCAGCTTAGGCGGGAGCTCCTACGAGCAGTACTTC
CASSLGGSSYEQYF
>few|15|-|TRBV10-3|TRBJ1-1
TGTGCCATCAGTGGCCTGGCAGCCCTGAACACTGAAGCTTTCTTT
CAISGLAALNTEAFF
>-|15|TRBD2|TRBV7-9|TRBJ2-5
TGTGCCAGCAGCTCCCGGGCGGGGGGCACGGAGACCCAGTACTTC
CASSSRAGGTETQYF
>-|13|-|TRBV20-1|TRBJ2-7
TGCAGTGCTAGCGGTCCAGGGTTTTACGAGCAGTACTTC
CSASGPGFYEQYF
>-|15|-|TRBV24-1|TRBJ2-2
TGTGCCACCAGTGATTTGGCATACAACACCGGGGAGCTGTTTTTT
CATSDLAYNTGELFF
>-|17|TRBD1|TRBV27|TRBJ2-7
TGTGCCAGCGAATTTAGACCCCGGGACAGGCTTTCCTACGAGCAGTACTTC
CASEFRPRDRLSYEQYF
>few|14|TRBD1|TRBV5-1|TRBJ2-1
TGCGCCAGCAGCCGACAGGGGCGCTACAATGAGCAGTTCTTC
CASSRQGRYNEQFF
>-|15|TRBD1|TRBV12-3/TRBV12-4|TRBJ1-2
TGTGCCAGTTTAGAATCCGGGACAGGGCCCACTGGCTACACCTTC
CASLESGTGPTGYTF
>few|15|-|TRBV20-1|TRBJ2-2
TGCAGTGCTAGAGAAGCAGAGAGGGTCGGGCGGGAGCTGTTTTTT
CSAREAERVGRELFF
>few|14|-|TRBV25-1|TRBJ2-1
TGTGCCAGCAGTGATCCGGACACCTACAATGAGCAGTTCTTC
CASSDPDTYNEQFF
>-|16|TRBD2|TRBV6-2/TRBV6-3|TRBJ2-5
TGTGCCAGCAGACGGAGCGGGGGGACCCTACAAGAGACCCAGTACTTC
CASRRSGGTLQETQYF
>-|12|-|TRBV29-1|TRBJ1-1
TGCAGCGTTCGCGGGGGGCCACTCGAAGCTTTCTTT
CSVRGGPLEAFF
>few|10|-|TRBV28|TRBJ2-7
TGTGCCACCGGCGGGTACGAGCAGTACTTC
CATGGYEQYF
>-|16|TRBD1|TRBV4-1|TRBJ1-5
TGCGCCAGCAGCCGTACAGGGGATGTTAGCAATCAGCCCCAGCATTTT
CASSRTGDVSNQPQHF
>-|15|-|TRBV6-1|TRBJ1-5
TGTGCCAGCATGGACTACGGGGCAAGCAATCAGCCCCAGCATTTT
CASMDYGASNQPQHF
>few|18|TRBD1|TRBV6-1|TRBJ2-6
TGTGCCAGCAGGACGGGACAGTATCTCGTCTCTGGGGCCAACGTCCTGACTTTC
CASRTGQYLVSGANVLTF
>-|14|-|TRBV7-2|TRBJ1-5
TGTGCCAGCAGCTTAGTAGGTTCTAGTCAGCCCCAGCATTTT
CASSLVGSSQPQHF
>few|13|-|TRBV28|TRBJ1-2
TGTGCCAGCTCGCTAGGGCGGGGAAGTGGCTACACCTTC
CASSLGRGSGYTF
>few|15|TRBD2|TRBV5-5|TRBJ2-1
TGTGCCAGCAGCTCCACCAGGACTAGTAGGTTTGAGCAGTTCTTC
CASSSTRTSRFEQFF
>-|15|-|TRBV20-1|TRBJ2-1
TGCAGTGCTAGACCTACTGCGGGGACTTACAATGAGCAGTTCTTC
CSARPTAGTYNEQFF
>few|14|-|TRBV5-1|TRBJ2-7
TGCGCCAGCAGCTTCACCGTATCCTCCTACGAGCAGTACTTC
CASSFTVSSYEQYF
>few|17|-|TRBV5-4|TRBJ2-2
TGTGCCAGCAGCTTAGGTATCCCGGGAAGCGAATCCGGGGAGCTGTTTTTT
CASSLGIPGSESGELFF
>-|14|-|TRBV2|TRBJ1-5
TGTGCCAGCAGTGATGCCGAAAGCAATCAGCCCCAGCATTTT
CASSDAESNQPQHF
>few|15|-|TRBV25-1|TRBJ2-2
TGTGCCAGCAGTGAAGTCAGGAAGAACACCGGGGAGCTGTTTTTT
CASSEVRKNTGELFF
>few|16|TRBD1|TRBV28|TRBJ2-1
TGTGCCAGCAGCCCTGGGGCACACAGGGGGATCAATGAGCAGTTCTTC
CASSPGAHRGINEQFF
>-|16|-|TRBV6-5|TRBJ1-1
TGTGCCAGCAGTTCCAGGTTGGGGGTTGAGAACACTGAAGCTTTCTTT
CASSSRLGVENTEAFF
>few|14|-|TRBV11-2|TRBJ1-2
TGTGCCAGCAGCTTTTATGGGGGGGGGGCTGGCTACACCTTC
CASSFYGGGAGYTF
>-|13|-|TRBV6-2/TRBV6-3|TRBJ2-5
TGTGCCAGCAGTTATTCAGGGTTGGAGACCCAGTACTTC
CASSYSGLETQYF
>-|13|-|TRBV12-3/TRBV12-4|TRBJ2-4
TGTGCCAGCAGTTCGAACGCCAAAAACATTCAGTACTTC
CASSSNAKNIQYF
>-|17|-|TRBV15|TRBJ1-5
TGTGCCACCAGCAGAGATCGAACAGTATATAGCAATCAGCCCCAGCATTTT
CATSRDRTVYSNQPQHF
>-|13|-|TRBV19|TRBJ1-2
TGTGCCAGTAGTCCGTACATTGCCGAGGGCTACACCTTC
CASSPYIAEGYTF
>few|16|-|TRBV4-3|TRBJ2-3
TGCGCCAGCAGCCAAGGTGGAACAGGGCTGGTAGATACGCAGTATTTT
CASSQGGTGLVDTQYF
>-|16|-|TRBV15|TRBJ1-5
TGTGCCACCAGCAGAGATCGAGGTACTAGCAATCAGCCCCAGCATTTT
CATSRDRGTSNQPQHF
>few|17|-|TRBV4-3|TRBJ2-2
TGCGCCAGCAGCCTGGGGGGGGCCTACCTGAACACCGGGGAGCTGTTTTTT
CASSLGGAYLNTGELFF
>-|18|TRBD2|TRBV15|TRBJ2-1
TGTGCCACCAGCAGAGGGCTAACTAGCGGGAGGGATTACAATGAGCAGTTCTTC
CATSRGLTSGRDYNEQFF
>many|14|TRBD1|TRBV20-1|TRBJ1-3
TGCAGTGCTAGAAGAGGGGGCGAAGGAAACACCATATATTTT
CSARRGGEGNTIYF
>many|16|-|TRBV5-1|TRBJ2-3
TGCGCCAGCAGCCTCTCACAGAACACCCGCACAGATACGCAGTATTTT
CASSLSQNTRTDTQYF
>-|12|TRBD1|TRBV20-1|TRBJ2-7
TGCAGTGCTAGCATGACAGGGAACGAGCAGTACTTC
CSASMTGNEQYF
>-|16|-|TRBV27|TRBJ1-2
TGTGCCAGCAGTATCACCGGACAGAGGCTAGGCTATGGCTACACCTTC
CASSITGQRLGYGYTF
>-|19|-|TRBV24-1|TRBJ1-1
TGTGCCACCAGTGAATTTGGGTTGGATGTTGGAGGCTTGAACACTGAAGCTTTCTTT
CATSEFGLDVGGLNTEAFF
>-|17|-|TRBV2|TRBJ2-3
TGTGCCAGCAGCTTGCTCCGGGGGGCAAGAAAGGCAGATACGCAGTATTTT
CASSLLRGARKADTQYF
>-|14|-|TRBV12-3/TRBV12-4|TRBJ2-1
TGTGCCAGCAGTTTTGGGACACCAAGTTCCGAGCAGTTCTTC
CASSFGTPSSEQFF
>-|14|TRBD2|TRBV28|TRBJ2-3
TGTGCCAGCACCCCCGGGACTAGCATGTATACGCAGTATTTT
CASTPGTSMYTQYF
>-|12|-|TRBV30|TRBJ1-1
TGTGCCTGGGACAGGATGAACACTGAAGCTTTCTTT
CAWDRMNTEAFF
>-|16|TRBD2|TRBV12-3/TRBV12-4|TRBJ2-3
TGTGCCAGCAGTTTAGCGCTCGGACTAGCGGGGACAGAGCAGTATTTT
CASSLALGLAGTEQYF